This TCR beta chain originates from a study of stem cell transplantation in POMP-related autoinflammatory disease. This clone was seen a single time. What it recognizes is unknown. Assay used: immunoSEQ multiplex PCR; TCRdb lists only in-frame clones, some missing. The sample lists some 65,000 clones, approximately 91% occurring once. Findings and caveats of the study: PRAID patients trended toward lower TRB diversity and higher clonality in all analyzed T-cell subsets.

The CDR3 totals 13 residues. The germline CDR1 and CDR2 sequences are KGHSH and LQKENI. The V end lost 6 bases, the J end lost 5 bases, and 13 bases lay between the germline ends. The sequences come from CD4+ T cells from PBMCs, collected after stem cell transplantation. This receptor was identified in a human patient with POMP-related autoinflammation and immune dysregulation (PRAID). Some T cells may be the graft donor's. The chain combines TRBV18 with TRBJ2-5; D is perhaps TRBD2 (6 bases). The DNA for the CDR3 is TGTGCCAGCTCGCGGGACCTCCGGGAGACCCAGTACTTC. It encodes CASSRDLRETQYF.